One and the same sample provided the 15 T cell receptor beta chains below, sequenced in a study of T cells in Graves' hyperthyroidism and ophthalmopathy. RNA transcripts were the template for amplifying TCR beta CDR3 regions. The TCR CDR3 first-round RT-PCR relied on the HTBI primer set. TCRdb reanalysed the multiplex PCR reads using MiXCR and keeps one entry per CDR3 protein. The sample carries approximately 300,000 distinct CDR3 sequences, approximately 17% recorded once. Material for sequencing was blood. All receptors derive from a woman between 55 and 75 years old with Graves' ophthalmopathy.

The V and J genes are TRBV7-6 and TRBJ2-1, with TRBD1 matching over 11 bases. This CDR3 region has 16 residues. V lost 5 bases to trimming and J lost 4 bases; unmatched junction nucleotides: 7. Germline CDR1 is SGHVS and CDR2 is FNYEAQ. DNA for the CDR3: TGTGCCAGCAGCGCCACCGGGACAGGGGGGTACAATGAGCAGTTCTTC. Its protein product is CASSATGTGGYNEQFF.

The chain employs TRBV27 and TRBJ2-2; D possibly corresponds to TRBD1 (5 bases). There are 13 residues in the CDR3. Deletions cut 5 bases from V and 7 bases from J, with 11 bases between. In germline, CDR1 is MNHEY, CDR2 SMNVEV (reference sequence). This chain's CDR3 is CASSPRGGGELFF. CDR3 in DNA: TGTGCCAGCAGTCCAAGGGGTGGCGGGGAGCTGTTTTTT.

The chain carries TRBV7-2 and TRBJ1-6; TRBD1 is a possible D gene (5 bases). The CDR3 is 17 residues long. Looked up from germline, CDR1 is SGHTA and CDR2 is FQGNSA. Between the trimmed V and J ends, which lost 1 base and 9 bases, there was a span of 19 bases. CDR3 region: CASSLVAGAQGVSPLHF. The CDR3 DNA follows: TGTGCCAGCAGCTTAGTGGCCGGCGCGCAGGGCGTTTCACCCCTCCACTTT.

A remark on this clonotype: A much bigger clone sits one base away, suggesting this may be a read error. The chain joins TRBV28 to TRBJ1-1; 7 bases map to TRBD1. Germline CDR1 reads MDHEN; CDR2 reads SYDVKM. The CDR3 sequence is 13 residues long. Trimming took 10 bases from V and 3 from J; bases not matched to a gene: 8. The CDR3 region is CATQGQQYTEAFF. In DNA, the CDR3 is TGTGCCACCCAGGGACAGCAGTACACTGAAGCTTTCTTT.

This clonotype has at least ten counts. The rearrangement uses TRBV7-2 and TRBJ2-7; the D is unclear. The V gene lost 1 base and the J gene lost 6 bases, with 7 bases spanning the gap. Per the germline V gene, CDR1 is SGHTA and CDR2 is FQGNSA. The CDR3 is 12 amino acids. The CDR3: CASSLVSGEQYF. The DNA for the CDR3 is TGTGCCAGCAGCTTAGTTTCCGGCGAGCAGTACTTC.

This chain uses TRBV20-1 with TRBJ2-1; no definite D call. The V and J ends lost 0 bases and 15 bases respectively, with 15 bases between them. The germline V gene has CDR1 DFQATT and CDR2 SNEGSKA (reference sequence). This CDR3 is built from 12 residues. CDR3 bases: TGCAGTGCTAGAGATATTAGCCTGGGAAGGTTCTTC. Translation: CSARDISLGRFF.

This clonotype was picked up many times. The chain couples TRBV18 to TRBJ1-6; D remains ambiguous. Germline CDR1 KGHSH, CDR2 LQKENI. The CDR3 length is 13 residues. V was pared by 3 bases and J by 8 bases, with 8 bases between. CDR3 sequence: CASSPGLDSPLHF. As DNA, the CDR3 is TGTGCCAGCTCACCTGGACTGGATTCACCCCTCCACTTT.

Many counts were recorded for this clonotype. V gene TRBV6-1 combines with J gene TRBJ2-7, with 8 positions matching TRBD1. CDR1 and CDR2 from the germline V gene are MNHNS and SASEGT. The V gene end was trimmed by 6 bases and the J gene end by 1 base; junction bases not matched to a gene: 5. The CDR3 extends over 14 amino acids. CDR3 DNA: TGTGCCAGCAGACCCCAGGGGGCGTCCTACGAGCAGTACTTC. Its protein product is CASRPQGASYEQYF.

This clonotype was detected ten times or more. The rearrangement uses TRBV2 and TRBJ2-7; a weak D match, TRBD2 (5 bases). The germline V gene has CDR1 SNHLY and CDR2 FYNNEI. Trimming removed 7 bases from V and 1 base from J, with 8 bases in between. CDR3 length equals 12 residues. The CDR3 region has the DNA TGTGCCAGCATGAGAGGGTCCTACGAGCAGTACTTC. Its translation is CASMRGSYEQYF. Complete variable domain (other parts from reference TRBV2 and TRBJ2-7): EPEVTQTPSHQVTQMGQEVILRCVPISNHLYFYWYRQILGQKVEFLVSFYNNEISEKSEIFDDQFSVERPDGSNFTLKIRSTKLEDSAMYFCASMRGSYEQYFGPGTRLTVT.

In this sample, this clonotype turned up a few times. One end of the junction does not line up with germline, which may come from a read error. This chain uses TRBV27 with TRBJ2-3, with D possibly being TRBD1 or TRBD2 (5 bases each). The CDR3 length is 16 residues. Per germline, CDR1 MNHEY and CDR2 SMNVEV (reference sequence). CDR3 residues: CVSSLVGTLGRDTQYF. The CDR3 DNA is TGTGTCAGCAGTTTGGTGGGGACGTTGGGTCGAGATACGCAGTATTTT.

This clonotype came up many times. This chain connects TRBV3-1 to TRBJ2-3; either TRBD1 or TRBD2 may fit D (6 bases each). The germline gives CDR1 LGHDT, CDR2 YNNKEL (reference sequence). CDR3 length equals 14 residues. Trimming shortened V by 0 bases and J by 7 bases, and 11 bases separated the two germline ends. In DNA form, the CDR3 reads TGTGCCAGCAGCCAAGAAGGGGGGCTCCATACGCAGTATTTT. It is translated as CASSQEGGLHTQYF.

The rearrangement uses TRBV12-3 or TRBV12-4 and TRBJ2-1; 11 nucleotides line up with TRBD2. Trimming at V came to 5 bases and at J to 5 bases, leaving 8 bases not matched to a gene. The CDR3 sequence is 16 residues long. The DNA of the CDR3 is TGTGCCAGCAGTCCGCGGACTAGCGGGTCAGACAATGAGCAGTTCTTC. It translates to CASSPRTSGSDNEQFF.

There are many counts of this clonotype. V and J are TRBV7-2 and TRBJ1-1; tentatively, D is TRBD1 (6 bases). Germline V gene sequence: CDR1 SGHTA, CDR2 FQGNSA. Trimming removed 5 bases at V and 0 bases at J, with 13 bases between. The CDR3 sequence is 15 residues long. This CDR3 is CASSPSGQLNTEAFF. The DNA of the CDR3 is TGTGCCAGCAGCCCCAGCGGACAGCTGAACACTGAAGCTTTCTTT.

This clonotype came up a few times. The chain combines TRBV3-1 with TRBJ1-5, with D unresolved. The CDR3 has 15 amino acids. Trimming took off 0 bases at V and 1 base at J, with 7 bases between the two ends. The V gene's germline CDR1 is LGHDT and CDR2 YNNKEL (reference sequence). The CDR3 sequence is CASSQDVGSNQPQHF. CDR3 bases: TGTGCCAGCAGCCAAGATGTAGGGAGCAATCAGCCCCAGCATTTT.

The chain employs TRBV3-1 and TRBJ2-3; TRBD2 aligns across 12 bases. Trimming at V came to 1 base and at J to 4 bases, leaving 3 bases not matched to a gene. The germline V gene encodes CDR1 LGHDT and CDR2 YNNKEL (reference sequence). The CDR3 length is 16 residues. CDR3 bases: TGTGCCAGCAGCCAAGCGACTAGCGGGGGTCCAGATACGCAGTATTTT. Amino acids: CASSQATSGGPDTQYF.